Shown below are 27 T cell receptor beta chains from a single sample sequenced in a study of shared clonotypes between healthy human individuals. Generated by immunoSEQ multiplex PCR, the TCRdb table keeps only in-frame clones and is missing some. The sample holds roughly 2,000,000 clones, about 95% seen once. Naive CD8 isolation took CD45RO-negative cells positively selected for CCR7 and excluded terminally differentiated effector memory CD45RA+ cells. The sample consisted of naive CD8+ T cells sorted from blood. The receptor set was obtained from a man younger than 35 in good health.

The chain combines TRBV29-1 with TRBJ1-1; D is perhaps TRBD1 (5 bases). Germline CDR1 reads SQVTM; CDR2 reads ANQGSEA. The CDR3 length is 15 residues. The germline V and J ends were trimmed by 4 bases and 1 base, with 16 bases remaining between them. CDR3 region: CSVVLFPGGNTEAFF. The CDR3 nucleotides read TGCAGCGTTGTTTTGTTTCCGGGGGGGAACACTGAAGCTTTCTTT.

The table lists this clone with a count of one. This rearrangement joins TRBV5-1 to TRBJ2-4; possible D gene TRBD1, 6 bases. Looked up from germline, CDR1 is SGHRS and CDR2 is YFSETQ. This CDR3 has 16 residues. Between the trimmed V and J ends, which lost 0 bases and 6 bases, there was a span of 16 bases. The CDR3 DNA reads TGCGCCAGCAGCTTGGTCGGTGAGGGGGTAGGAAACATTCAGTACTTC. This translates into CASSLVGEGVGNIQYF.

The chain uses TRBV2 and TRBJ2-2, with a possible D match to TRBD2 (6 bases). V was cut by 4 bases and J by 0 bases, with 9 bases left in between. Germline values: CDR1 SNHLY, CDR2 FYNNEI. The CDR3 runs to 15 residues. The CDR3 DNA reads as TGTGCCAGCAGTGGGGGGGAAGCGAACACCGGGGAGCTGTTTTTT. Residues: CASSGGEANTGELFF.

This chain uses TRBV4-3 with TRBJ2-7, with D perhaps given as TRBD1 or TRBD2 (5 bases each). The CDR3 contains 15 residues. Trimming stripped 3 bases from V and 12 bases from J, with 24 bases between. In germline, CDR1 is LGHNA, CDR2 YSLEER. The CDR3 region has the DNA TGCGCCAGCAGCCAGTATAGGGACCCGACATACAATCTGTACTTC. This codes for CASSQYRDPTYNLYF.

The chain carries TRBV6-6 and TRBJ2-7, with D possibly matching TRBD2 (6 bases). CDR1 is MNHNY and CDR2 is SVGAGI in the germline V gene (reference sequence). CDR3 length: 15 amino acids. V lost 0 bases and J lost 2, with 11 bases in between. The CDR3 region is CASSYSLSGPYEQYF. CDR3 nucleotides: TGTGCCAGCAGTTACTCCCTTAGCGGTCCCTACGAGCAGTACTTC.

The chain employs TRBV10-3 and TRBJ2-2; 9 bases match TRBD2. CDR1 ENHRY and CDR2 SYGVKD come from the germline V gene. The CDR3 runs to 15 residues. With V trimmed by 1 base and J by 7 bases, 4 bases remained unmatched. DNA for the CDR3: TGTGCCATCAGTGAGTTAGCGGGAGCGGGCGGGGAGCTGTTTTTT. Translated, it gives CAISELAGAGGELFF.

The chain links TRBV4-3 to TRBJ2-7; 9 nucleotides match TRBD1. V shed 4 bases, J shed 6 bases, and the junction held 7 bases outside the gene matches. The germline V gene encodes CDR1 LGHNA and CDR2 YSLEER. The CDR3 extends over 14 amino acids. The CDR3 bases are TGCGCCAGCAGCCCCGGACAGGGGTTGGGCGAGCAGTACTTC. Its protein product is CASSPGQGLGEQYF.

The chain has TRBV5-8 and TRBJ2-7, with D possibly being TRBD1 or TRBD2 (5 bases each). Germline V lookup: CDR1 SGHTS, CDR2 YDEGEE. The CDR3 spans 13 residues. V shed 4 bases and J shed 6 bases, with 14 bases lying between them. DNA of the CDR3: TGTGCCAGCAGCCGACCCCGTGGGGGCGAGCAGTACTTC. Translated, it gives CASSRPRGGEQYF.

The CDR3 DNA sequence: TGTGCCAGCACCCGGGTGGAGGGGACTGGGGCCAACGTCCTGACTTTC. It codes for CASTRVEGTGANVLTF. The chain uses TRBV2 and TRBJ2-6; a possible D gene is TRBD2 (6 bases). This CDR3 region has 16 residues. Germline V gives CDR1 SNHLY, CDR2 FYNNEI. V shed 7 bases and J shed 2 bases, with 15 bases lying between them.

With regard to this clone: Other nucleotide sequences in the sample specify the same CDR3. The rearrangement uses TRBV7-9 and TRBJ1-1; D is ambiguous. V lost 1 base, J lost 4 bases, and 7 bases lay in between. The germline V gene has CDR1 SEHNR and CDR2 FQNEAQ (reference sequence). CDR3 length equals 13 residues. This CDR3 reads CASSLGGSTEAFF. The CDR3 DNA reads as TGTGCCAGCAGCTTAGGGGGTTCCACTGAAGCTTTCTTT.

The chain uses TRBV5-1 and TRBJ2-7; TRBD1 matches 10 bases. Losses at the gene ends were 3 bases for V and 6 bases for J; bases not matched to a gene: 15. This CDR3 has 17 amino acids. Germline-derived CDR1 and CDR2 are SGHRS and YFSETQ. CDR3 DNA: TGCGCCAGCAGCTCGCCGGGACAGGGGTCCGAAATGGGCGAGCAGTACTTC. Its protein is CASSSPGQGSEMGEQYF.

This chain links TRBV7-9 with TRBJ2-3; 8 nucleotides line up with TRBD1. The CDR3 runs to 16 residues. The junction had 12 bases not matched to a gene; V was cut back by 3 bases and J by 7 bases. Germline V gives CDR1 SEHNR, CDR2 FQNEAQ (reference sequence). In nucleotides, the CDR3 is TGTGCCAGCAGCTTTTTTTCAGGGGGCGCCGGGAATACGCAGTATTTT. This gives the protein CASSFFSGGAGNTQYF.

This chain joins TRBV10-1 and TRBJ1-6, with D unclear. Trimming removed 0 bases at V and 9 bases at J, with 6 bases between. The CDR3 extends over 13 amino acids. CDR1 and CDR2 from the germline V gene are WNHNN and SYGVQD (reference sequence). CDR3 nucleotides: TGCGCCAGCAGTGAGTCGCCGGTTTCACCCCTCCACTTT. Amino acids: CASSESPVSPLHF.

The V and J genes are TRBV4-3 and TRBJ2-5, with TRBD1 as a possible D gene (6 bases). V was clipped by 1 base and J by 0 bases, with 15 bases between them. Germline assignment: CDR1 LGHNA and CDR2 YSLEER. The CDR3 contains 17 residues. CDR3: CASSQGSWRTDQETQYF. CDR3 coding DNA: TGCGCCAGCAGCCAAGGAAGTTGGCGGACAGACCAAGAGACCCAGTACTTC.

This chain uses TRBV27 with TRBJ2-7; 8 positions match TRBD2. The germline gives CDR1 MNHEY, CDR2 SMNVEV (reference sequence). With V trimmed by 3 bases and J by 4 bases, 5 bases remained unmatched. The CDR3 is 14 amino acids. The CDR3 bases are TGTGCCAGCAGTTTGCGGGGGGCGCATTACGAGCAGTACTTC. Its translation: CASSLRGAHYEQYF.

This clone came up once. The chain uses TRBV14 and TRBJ2-7; D is ambiguous. The V gene's germline CDR1 is SGHDN and CDR2 FVKESK. The CDR3 contains 14 residues. Trimming cost V 6 bases and J 6 bases, with 18 bases left between them. The CDR3 here is CASRVAGGSPEQYF. Written as DNA, the CDR3 is TGTGCCAGCAGAGTGGCAGGCGGCTCTCCCGAGCAGTACTTC.

This clone was counted between two and nine times. Germline and junction disagree at one end, which may indicate a read error. V gene TRBV27 combines with J gene TRBJ1-6, with TRBD1 identical over 7 bases. Looked up from germline, CDR1 is MNHEY and CDR2 is SMNVEV (reference sequence). The CDR3 loop spans 12 amino acids. The CDR3 DNA follows: TGTGCCAGCAATACGACAGGGTCACCTCTCCACTTT. Protein sequence: CASNTTGSPLHF.

The V and J genes are TRBV5-6 and TRBJ2-2; 12 bases are shared with TRBD1. Germline CDR1 and CDR2: SGHDT and YYEEEE. The CDR3 runs to 18 residues. After removal of 0 bases from V and 2 bases from J, the junction contained 5 bases not matched to a gene. CDR3 DNA sequence: TGTGCCAGCAGCTTGGCAGGGACAGGGGGCCCAAACACCGGGGAGCTGTTTTTT. This sequence encodes CASSLAGTGGPNTGELFF.

The rearrangement joins TRBV28 to TRBJ2-7; 9 bases fit TRBD1. In germline, CDR1 is MDHEN, CDR2 SYDVKM. Trimming cost V 5 bases and J 4 bases; bases outside gene matches: 6. This CDR3 spans 14 amino acids. In DNA form, the CDR3 reads TGTGCCAGCAGTCCTACAGGGGGCAATTACGAGCAGTACTTC. As protein: CASSPTGGNYEQYF.

This sequence joins TRBV28 and TRBJ2-5; 9 bases map to TRBD1. Germline trimming cut 7 bases from V and 4 bases from J; bases unmatched to any gene: 10. The CDR3 contains 15 residues. Per germline, CDR1 MDHEN and CDR2 SYDVKM. The CDR3 DNA reads TGTGCCAGCAACGATGGGTCGGACAGGGGAGAGACCCAGTACTTC. This sequence encodes CASNDGSDRGETQYF.

This clone was detected once. CDR3 loop: CASNRRGALYDTGELFF. DNA for the CDR3: TGCGCCAGCAACAGACGTGGGGCGTTATACGACACCGGGGAGCTGTTTTTT. The chain uses TRBV5-1 and TRBJ2-2, with D possibly matching TRBD1 (5 bases). The CDR3 runs to 17 residues. With 6 bases removed from V and 3 bases from J, the gap between germline ends came to 21 bases. Germline V gene data show CDR1 as SGHRS and CDR2 as YFSETQ.

The chain joins TRBV7-2 to TRBJ1-2, with TRBD1 identical over 11 bases. Germline assignment: CDR1 SGHTA and CDR2 FQGNSA. With V trimmed by 1 base and J by 5 bases, 3 bases remained unmatched. This CDR3 contains 15 residues. CDR3 in DNA: TGTGCCAGCAGCTTAGACGGGACAGGGGGATATGGCTACACCTTC. Translated, it gives CASSLDGTGGYGYTF.

The V call is TRBV5-1, the J call TRBJ1-1, with 11 bases fitting TRBD1. The CDR3 runs 15 residues. V lost 0 bases and J lost 4; bases outside the gene matches: 2. Germline loops: CDR1 SGHRS, CDR2 YFSETQ. CDR3 sequence: CASSLVDRGPTEAFF. DNA for the CDR3: TGCGCCAGCAGCTTGGTGGACAGGGGGCCCACTGAAGCTTTCTTT.

The rearrangement joins TRBV6-1 to TRBJ1-5; D unresolved. Trimming removed 3 bases from V and 3 bases from J, with 9 bases in between. This CDR3 has 14 residues. Germline lookup yields CDR1 MNHNS and CDR2 SASEGT. The CDR3 DNA reads as TGTGCCAGCAGTGACTTGCTGTCCAATCAGCCCCAGCATTTT. Its protein is CASSDLLSNQPQHF.

The chain's CDR3 is CASSGFGGRAYNEQFF. CDR3 nucleotides: TGTGCCAGCAGTGGATTTGGCGGGAGGGCCTACAATGAGCAGTTCTTC. The rearrangement uses TRBV25-1 and TRBJ2-1; TRBD2 aligns across 9 bases. This CDR3 has 16 amino acids. The germline gives CDR1 MGHDK, CDR2 SYGVNS. Losses at the gene ends were 4 bases for V and 2 bases for J; bases not matched to a gene: 6.

The chain is built from TRBV9 and TRBJ2-1, with 12 bases identical to TRBD2. CDR1 is SGDLS and CDR2 is YYNGEE in the germline V gene. The CDR3 runs to 15 residues. Trimming at V came to 7 bases and at J to 2 bases, leaving 4 bases not matched to a gene. The CDR3, as DNA: TGTGCCAGCCACCTAGCGGGGGGGCCCTACAATGAGCAGTTCTTC. Amino acid sequence: CASHLAGGPYNEQFF.

The chain links TRBV4-3 to TRBJ2-3; TRBD2 matches 13 bases. With 5 bases clipped from V and 1 base from J, the junction kept 9 bases outside the gene matches. The V gene's germline CDR1 is LGHNA and CDR2 YSLEER. The CDR3 runs to 18 residues. DNA of the CDR3: TGCGCCAGCAGCGCGGGACTAGCGGGAATTGTAGGCACAGATACGCAGTATTTT. This encodes CASSAGLAGIVGTDTQYF.